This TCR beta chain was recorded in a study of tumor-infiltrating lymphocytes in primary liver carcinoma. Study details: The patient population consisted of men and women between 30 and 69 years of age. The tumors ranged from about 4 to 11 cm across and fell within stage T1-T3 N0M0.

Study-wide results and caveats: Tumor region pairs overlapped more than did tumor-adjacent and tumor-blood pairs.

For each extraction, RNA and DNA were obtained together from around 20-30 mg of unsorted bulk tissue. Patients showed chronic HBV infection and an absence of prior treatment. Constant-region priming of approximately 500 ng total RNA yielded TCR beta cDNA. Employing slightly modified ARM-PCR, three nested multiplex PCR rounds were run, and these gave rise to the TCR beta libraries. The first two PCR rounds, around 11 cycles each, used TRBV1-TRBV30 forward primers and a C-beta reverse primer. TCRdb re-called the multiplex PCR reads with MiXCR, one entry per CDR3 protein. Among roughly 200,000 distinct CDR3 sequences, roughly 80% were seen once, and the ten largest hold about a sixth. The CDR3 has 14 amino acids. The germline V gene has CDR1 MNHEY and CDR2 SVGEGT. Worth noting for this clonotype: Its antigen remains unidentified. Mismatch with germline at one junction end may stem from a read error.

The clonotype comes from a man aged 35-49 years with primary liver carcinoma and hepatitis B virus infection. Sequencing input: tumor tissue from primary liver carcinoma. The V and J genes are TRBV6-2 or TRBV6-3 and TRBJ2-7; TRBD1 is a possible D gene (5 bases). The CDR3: CASKTLQEGYEEYF. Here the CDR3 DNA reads TGTGCCAGTAAAACACTACAGGAAGGTTACGAGGAGTACTTC.